Below, 23 T cell receptor beta chains from the same sample are listed, as sequenced in a study of cytomegalovirus exposure and HLA in healthy donors. The PCR ran on 60 Vbeta and 13 Jbeta primers. Method: immunoSEQ multiplex PCR; TCRdb's copy keeps in-frame clones and lacks some. The table lists around 180,000 clones, over 70% of them singletons. Sequencing was done on a sample of PBMCs. The receptors derive from a woman in her thirties in good health and CMV-seropositive.

Only one count was recorded for this clone. This chain links TRBV19 with TRBJ1-5; 7 bases fit TRBD1. The germline V gene encodes CDR1 LNHDA and CDR2 SQIVND (reference sequence). CDR3 length equals 18 residues. Trimming took 4 bases from V and 0 from J; bases not matched to a gene: 12. The CDR3 loop is CASSTVRDSYVSNQPQHF. CDR3 sequence (DNA): TGTGCCAGTAGTACCGTACGGGACAGCTATGTTAGCAATCAGCCCCAGCATTTT. Using reference TRBV19 and TRBJ1-5 for the parts outside the CDR3, the full variable domain is DGGITQSPKYLFRKEGQNVTLSCEQNLNHDAMYWYRQDPGQGLRLIYYSQIVNDFQKGDIAEGYSVSREKKESFPLTVTSAQKNPTAFYLCASSTVRDSYVSNQPQHFGDGTRLSIL.

The rearrangement uses TRBV7-9 and TRBJ2-1; a weak D match, TRBD1 (6 bases). The CDR3 is made up of 15 amino acids. V lost 8 bases, J lost 5 bases, and 19 bases lay in between. Looked up from germline, CDR1 is SEHNR and CDR2 is FQNEAQ (reference sequence). CDR3 in DNA: TGTGCCAGCGGAGTCTCAGGGGATCCCCACAATGAGCAGTTCTTC. Amino acid sequence: CASGVSGDPHNEQFF. Full variable domain (rest looked up from reference TRBV7-9 and TRBJ2-1): DTGVSQNPRHKITKRGQNVTFRCDPISEHNRLYWYRQTLGQGPEFLTYFQNEAQLEKSRLLSDRFSAERPKGSFSTLEIQRTEQGDSAMYLCASGVSGDPHNEQFFGPGTRLTVL.

This sequence joins TRBV30 and TRBJ1-1; no firm D call. The CDR3 has 11 amino acids. CDR1 and CDR2 from the germline V gene are GTSNPN and SVGIG (reference sequence). V lost 3 bases and J 4 bases, leaving 6 bases between the germline ends. The CDR3 bases are TGTGCCTGGAGGTACAGCACTGAAGCTTTCTTT. This codes for CAWRYSTEAFF. The full variable domain, its missing parts supplied by reference TRBV30 and TRBJ1-1, is SQTIHQWPATLVQPVGSPLSLECTVEGTSNPNLYWYRQAAGRGLQLLFYSVGIGQISSEVPQNLSASRPQDRQFILSSKKLLLSDSGFYLCAWRYSTEAFFGQGTRLTVV.

The chain has TRBV6-5 and TRBJ1-1, with TRBD1 matching 10 bases. J gave up 4 bases and V 5 bases, and 7 bases lay outside the gene matches. This CDR3 comprises 15 residues. The V gene's germline CDR1 is MNHEY and CDR2 SVGAGI. CDR3 DNA: TGTGCCAGCAGTCTGCGACAGGGGGCAAGCACTGAAGCTTTCTTT. It encodes CASSLRQGASTEAFF.

V usage is TRBV5-4 and J usage is TRBJ2-7, with 8 bases matching TRBD2. Germline V gene sequence: CDR1 SGHNT, CDR2 YYREEE (reference sequence). This CDR3 has 13 amino acids. Unmatched junction bases numbered 4, after V lost 5 bases and J lost 3 bases. CDR3 DNA sequence: TGTGCCAGCAGGGTACTAGCGGTCTACGAGCAGTACTTC. As protein: CASRVLAVYEQYF.

V usage is TRBV7-3 and J usage is TRBJ1-5; D ambiguous. V was cut by 5 bases and J by 0 bases, with 5 bases left in between. CDR1 is SGHTA, CDR2 FQGTGA, per germline. This CDR3 contains 13 residues. In DNA form, the CDR3 reads TGTGCCAGCAGCCGGGATAGCAATCAGCCCCAGCATTTT. This gives the protein CASSRDSNQPQHF.

The genes are TRBV27 and TRBJ1-4; D gene unclear. From germline, CDR1 is MNHEY and CDR2 SMNVEV (reference sequence). The CDR3 has 15 amino acids. The germline V and J ends were trimmed by 6 bases and 8 bases, with 19 bases remaining between them. Written as DNA, the CDR3 is TGTGCCAGCAGATCGCCCGCGGGCGAGCGAGAAAAACTGTTTTTT. Encoded protein: CASRSPAGEREKLFF.

The rearrangement joins TRBV9 to TRBJ2-7, with 11 bases identical to TRBD2. Trimming at V came to 0 bases and at J to 6 bases, leaving 5 bases not matched to a gene. The V gene's germline CDR1 is SGDLS and CDR2 YYNGEE. The CDR3 spans 15 residues. CDR3 sequence (DNA): TGTGCCAGCAGCGTAGTAGGGACTAGCGGTGCCGAGCAGTACTTC. Residues: CASSVVGTSGAEQYF.

The chain combines TRBV10-3 with TRBJ1-1; 7 bases align to TRBD1. The CDR3 runs to 11 residues. Germline V gene lookup returns CDR1 ENHRY and CDR2 SYGVKD. V shed 6 bases and J 9 bases; nucleotides not matched to a gene: 4. CDR3 DNA sequence: TGTGCCATCAGGCAGGGGGACAAAGCTTTCTTT. Translation gives CAIRQGDKAFF.

This clone has a single count. This chain's CDR3 is CASKLAGGPYNEQFF. In DNA, the CDR3 is TGTGCCAGTAAACTAGCGGGAGGGCCATACAATGAGCAGTTCTTC. V gene TRBV6-1 combines with J gene TRBJ2-1; TRBD2 aligns across 13 bases. V lost 9 bases to trimming and J lost 4 bases; unmatched junction nucleotides: 6. This CDR3 is 15 amino acids long. Germline V gives CDR1 MNHNS, CDR2 SASEGT.

The gene calls are TRBV2 and TRBJ1-4; 10 nucleotides match TRBD1. The trim removed 3 bases at V and 10 bases at J, leaving 8 bases unmatched. The germline V gene encodes CDR1 SNHLY and CDR2 FYNNEI. The CDR3 length is 15 residues. The CDR3 region is CASSEGDRGSVKLFF. CDR3 nucleotide sequence: TGTGCCAGCAGTGAGGGGGACAGGGGTTCGGTAAAACTGTTTTTT.

This chain joins TRBV5-1 and TRBJ1-1, with TRBD1 matching 7 bases. The CDR3 spans 14 residues. V lost 4 bases, J lost 1 base, and 4 bases stayed unmatched. Germline lookup yields CDR1 SGHRS and CDR2 YFSETQ. The CDR3 spells CASSKGQSNTEAFF. CDR3 DNA sequence: TGCGCCAGCAGCAAGGGACAGTCGAACACTGAAGCTTTCTTT.

The chain carries TRBV28 and TRBJ1-4; the D gene is possibly TRBD1 (6 bases). This CDR3 comprises 14 residues. Germline V gene lookup returns CDR1 MDHEN and CDR2 SYDVKM. Trimming removed 7 bases from V and 8 bases from J, with 17 bases in between. The CDR3 protein is CASILAGAGEKLFF. Here the CDR3 DNA reads TGTGCCAGCATCCTCGCGGGGGCTGGCGAAAAACTGTTTTTT.

The rearrangement links TRBV7-3 to TRBJ2-2, with TRBD2 identical over 13 bases. This CDR3 spans 16 amino acids. The V gene end was trimmed by 5 bases and the J gene end by 6 bases; junction bases not matched to a gene: 6. Germline assignment: CDR1 SGHTA and CDR2 FQGTGA. The CDR3 bases are TGTGCCAGCAGCCGGACTAGCGGGAGTTTCGCCGGGGAGCTGTTTTTT. It translates to CASSRTSGSFAGELFF.

The V call is TRBV5-1, the J call TRBJ1-2, with D unclear. In germline, CDR1 is SGHRS, CDR2 YFSETQ. Trimming shortened V by 1 base and J by 5 bases, and 9 bases separated the two germline ends. This CDR3 comprises 13 residues. The CDR3 nucleotides read TGCGCCAGCAGCTTGACCACCGGGTATGGCTACACCTTC. Its translation is CASSLTTGYGYTF.

J is TRBJ2-5 and V is TRBV4-1; the D gene is possibly TRBD1 (5 bases). With 1 base removed from V and 0 bases from J, the gap between germline ends came to 18 bases. In germline, CDR1 is MGHRA, CDR2 YSYEKL. The CDR3 runs to 18 residues. The DNA of the CDR3 is TGCGCCAGCAGCCAAGGTCTTGGGGCTACCCTGTACCAAGAGACCCAGTACTTC. Protein product: CASSQGLGATLYQETQYF.

The rearrangement links TRBV9 to TRBJ1-5, with a possible D match to TRBD1 (5 bases). The CDR3 contains 17 residues. V lost 3 bases and J 6 bases, leaving 22 bases between the germline ends. Looked up from germline, CDR1 is SGDLS and CDR2 is YYNGEE. The DNA for the CDR3 is TGTGCCAGCAGCGCCCCGGGACTGCCCCCGGGGGGTCAGCCCCAGCATTTT. Protein: CASSAPGLPPGGQPQHF. The whole variable domain, remainder taken from reference TRBV9 and TRBJ1-5, is DSGVTQTPKHLITATGQRVTLRCSPRSGDLSVYWYQQSLDQGLQFLIQYYNGEERAKGNILERFSAQQFPDLHSELNLSSLELGDSALYFCASSAPGLPPGGQPQHFGDGTRLSIL.

This chain joins TRBV11-2 and TRBJ1-4; no clear D. The length of the CDR3 is 14 residues. The V gene's germline CDR1 is SGHAT and CDR2 FQNNGV. Between the trimmed V and J ends, which lost 5 bases and 1 base, there was a span of 8 bases. For the CDR3, the DNA is TGTGCCAGCAGCCCATTCCAAACTAATGAAAAACTGTTTTTT. It specifies CASSPFQTNEKLFF.

The V and J genes are TRBV21-1 and TRBJ2-5; the listed D gene, TRBD1, was not tested against the DNA. TRBV21-1 is a pseudogene locus. The CDR3 has 14 amino acids. The DNA for the CDR3 is TGTGCCAGCCAATCGACAGGGTCGCAAGAGACCCAGTACTTC. Its protein product is CASQSTGSQETQYF.

V and J are TRBV7-2 and TRBJ2-7; 9 nucleotides align to TRBD1. J gave up 4 bases and V 4 bases, and 8 bases lay outside the gene matches. The CDR3 sequence is 15 residues long. Per the germline V gene, CDR1 is SGHTA and CDR2 is FQGNSA. CDR3 sequence (DNA): TGTGCCAGCAGCTCTTCCGGGACAGGGAGTTACGAGCAGTACTTC. This codes for CASSSSGTGSYEQYF.

The chain uses TRBV13 and TRBJ2-3, with 14 bases matching TRBD2. The length of the CDR3 is 20 residues. CDR1 and CDR2 from the germline V gene are PRHDT and FYEKMQ (reference sequence). The junction had 13 bases not matched to a gene; V was cut back by 5 bases and J by 0 bases. The CDR3 loop reads CASSPRGTSGSIRSTDTQYF. The CDR3 bases are TGTGCCAGCAGCCCGAGGGGGACTAGCGGGAGCATTCGAAGCACAGATACGCAGTATTTT.

This chain joins TRBV2 and TRBJ1-4, with TRBD1 identical over 8 bases. The germline V gene encodes CDR1 SNHLY and CDR2 FYNNEI. The V gene end was trimmed by 5 bases and the J gene end by 2 bases; junction bases not matched to a gene: 13. The CDR3 length is 18 residues. The DNA for the CDR3 is TGTGCCAGCAGTTACGGACAGGGAGGTTTGGGCACTAATGAAAAACTGTTTTTT. It codes for CASSYGQGGLGTNEKLFF.

The rearrangement uses TRBV19 and TRBJ2-4; 9 bases are shared with TRBD2. This CDR3 region has 15 residues. Germline assignment: CDR1 LNHDA and CDR2 SQIVND (reference sequence). V trimming: 5 bases; J trimming: 7 bases; junction bases outside the gene matches: 9. This CDR3 reads CASSLVAGELNIQYF. In DNA form, the CDR3 reads TGTGCCAGTAGTTTGGTAGCGGGAGAACTGAACATTCAGTACTTC.